Below, 28 T cell receptor beta chains from the same sample are listed, as sequenced in a study of neurological immune-mediated disorders (dated 2019 in TCRdb). The receptor library was made with 5' RACE. The instrument given in TCRdb is Illumina HiSeq 2500. TCRdb took the public reads, trimmed them with fastp at Q25, ran MiXCR for clone calling and kept in-frame beta chains. Each record represents a unique CDR3 protein, reported with the most common genes and DNA among its rows. The sample records roughly 80,000 distinct CDR3 sequences, roughly a sixth of which are singletons. The ten largest clones represent roughly 14% of the sample. The specimen sequenced was PBMCs. These receptors all stem from a middle-aged woman in good health.

The sample holds many counts of this clonotype. This chain joins TRBV5-1 and TRBJ2-1, with D possibly matching TRBD2 (5 bases). V lost 1 base to trimming and J lost 2 bases, with 7 bases between them. Germline CDR1 reads SGHRS; CDR2 reads YFSETQ. The CDR3 consists of 14 residues. CDR3 DNA sequence: TGCGCCAGCAGCTTGACACTAGCCTACAATGAGCAGTTCTTC. Translating it yields CASSLTLAYNEQFF.

The sample holds many counts of this clonotype. The CDR3 nucleotides are TGCAGTGCGGAAGCGGGGAAAAGCACAGATACGCAGTATTTT. This sequence encodes CSAEAGKSTDTQYF. This chain connects TRBV20-1 to TRBJ2-3; 7 bases fit TRBD2. The CDR3 sequence is 14 residues long. Trimming removed 6 bases from V and 0 bases from J; junction bases left unmatched: 6. CDR1 is DFQATT and CDR2 is SNEGSKA in the germline V gene (reference sequence).

The chain links TRBV27 to TRBJ1-1; the D gene is possibly TRBD1 (6 bases). The germline gives CDR1 MNHEY, CDR2 SMNVEV (reference sequence). Deletions cut 7 bases from V and 1 base from J, with 16 bases between. This CDR3 spans 15 amino acids. In DNA form, the CDR3 reads TGTGCCAGCACCCTTGCCAGGGGCGCGAACACTGAAGCTTTCTTT. Translated, it gives CASTLARGANTEAFF.

With regard to this clonotype: A much more abundant neighbour one base away suggests this may be a read error. This sequence joins TRBV7-9 and TRBJ2-7; D might be TRBD2 (5 bases). Germline V CDR1 and CDR2: SEHNR, FQNEAQ (reference sequence). The CDR3 consists of 14 residues. The DNA for the CDR3 is TGTGCCAGCAAATTGGGGAGAGGTTCCTACGAGCAATACTTC. Its translation is CASKLGRGSYEQYF.

In its sample, this clonotype was seen many times. V usage is TRBV20-1 and J usage is TRBJ2-3; TRBD2 matches 9 bases. V dropped 2 bases and J dropped 2; count of bases not matched to a gene: 8. The CDR3 loop spans 16 amino acids. CDR1 is DFQATT, CDR2 SNEGSKA, per germline (reference sequence). This CDR3 is CSARPSQRGDTDTQYF. In nucleotides, the CDR3 is TGCAGTGCTAGACCCTCCCAGCGGGGGGACACAGATACGCAGTATTTT.

This clonotype occurred many times. The rearrangement uses TRBV24-1 and TRBJ2-3; D might be TRBD1 or TRBD2, each matching 5 bases. CDR3 length equals 15 residues. V was clipped by 4 bases and J by 1 base, with 11 bases between them. CDR1 is KGHDR and CDR2 is SFDVKD in the germline V gene. CDR3 loop: CATSEMRGGTDTQYF. DNA for the CDR3: TGTGCCACCAGTGAAATGAGGGGAGGCACAGATACGCAGTATTTT.

This clonotype occurred a few times. This chain links TRBV14 with TRBJ1-2; a possible D gene is TRBD1 (5 bases). The V gene lost 4 bases and the J gene lost 4 bases, with 13 bases spanning the gap. The CDR3 runs 14 residues. The germline V gene has CDR1 SGHDN and CDR2 FVKESK. CDR3 loop: CASSPAPGSYGYTF. CDR3 nucleotide sequence: TGTGCCAGCAGCCCGGCGCCAGGGAGCTATGGCTACACCTTC. Full variable domain (remainder filled in from reference TRBV14 and TRBJ1-2): EAGVTQFPSHSVIEKGQTVTLRCDPISGHDNLYWYRRVMGKEIKFLLHFVKESKQDESGMPNNRFLAERTGGTYSTLKVQPAELEDSGVYFCASSPAPGSYGYTFGSGTRLTVV.

The chain carries TRBV14 and TRBJ1-6; D is ambiguous. Germline loops: CDR1 SGHDN, CDR2 FVKESK. Trimming removed 2 bases from V and 7 bases from J, with 6 bases in between. CDR3 length: 13 amino acids. The CDR3 coding sequence is TGTGCCAGCAGCCAAAGTCTAAATTCACCCCTCCACTTT. It yields the protein CASSQSLNSPLHF.

This clonotype appeared many times. The chain couples TRBV29-1 to TRBJ1-1, with 7 bases that match TRBD1. Germline CDR1 reads SQVTM; CDR2 reads ANQGSEA. The V and J ends lost 6 bases and 4 bases, in that order; junction bases with no gene match: 5. This CDR3 spans 12 amino acids. The CDR3 is CSVPTGSTEAFF. The CDR3 DNA reads as TGCAGCGTCCCGACAGGGAGCACTGAAGCTTTCTTT.

This clonotype has ten or more counts. The chain carries TRBV7-2 and TRBJ2-3; the D is unclear. Germline lookup yields CDR1 SGHTA and CDR2 FQGNSA. V lost 5 bases and J 2 bases, leaving 8 bases between the germline ends. This CDR3 region has 13 residues. CDR3 amino acids: CASSPQYTDTQYF. The CDR3 bases are TGTGCCAGCAGCCCGCAATACACAGATACGCAGTATTTT.

The chain carries TRBV5-1 and TRBJ1-5, with 10 bases matching TRBD1. The CDR3 is 14 residues long. Germline assignment: CDR1 SGHRS and CDR2 YFSETQ. V trimming: 4 bases; J trimming: 7 bases; junction bases outside the gene matches: 5. For the CDR3, the DNA is TGCGCCAGCAGCCCCGGGACAGGGGAACAGCCCCAGCATTTT. It encodes CASSPGTGEQPQHF.

V is TRBV27 and J is TRBJ2-1; 8 bases line up with TRBD2. The CDR3 is made up of 16 amino acids. V lost 2 bases and J lost 7; bases outside the gene matches: 10. Germline V gene sequence: CDR1 MNHEY, CDR2 SMNVEV (reference sequence). CDR3 sequence: CASSLAFGGARNEQFF. The CDR3 nucleotides are TGTGCCAGCAGTTTAGCATTCGGGGGGGCCCGAAATGAGCAGTTCTTC.

This clonotype was seen at least ten times. The chain has TRBV5-1 and TRBJ2-5, with D unclear. CDR1 and CDR2 (germline): SGHRS, YFSETQ. V was cut by 4 bases and J by 6 bases, with 16 bases left in between. The CDR3 loop spans 14 amino acids. The CDR3 here is CASSPDPSEQTQYF. The CDR3 coding sequence is TGCGCCAGCAGCCCCGACCCGTCGGAACAGACCCAGTACTTC.

This clonotype showed up just a few times. The J gene is TRBJ2-3, the V gene TRBV20-1; TRBD2 aligns across 9 bases. Per the germline V gene, CDR1 is DFQATT and CDR2 is SNEGSKA (reference sequence). The junction had 9 bases not matched to a gene; V was cut back by 0 bases and J by 2 bases. The CDR3 extends over 17 amino acids. CDR3 in amino acids: CSAREAGGPLITDTQYF. The CDR3 DNA reads TGCAGTGCTAGAGAGGCGGGGGGGCCCCTAATCACAGATACGCAGTATTTT.

In its sample, this clonotype was seen many times. The rearrangement joins TRBV28 to TRBJ1-2; the D gene is possibly TRBD1 (6 bases). The CDR3 extends over 15 amino acids. Deletions cut 2 bases from V and 4 bases from J, with 14 bases between. Germline V gene sequence: CDR1 MDHEN, CDR2 SYDVKM. The CDR3 nucleotides read TGTGCCAGCAGTTTAGCCTTACAGGGTGGCTATGGCTACACCTTC. It yields the protein CASSLALQGGYGYTF.

This clonotype was counted at least ten times. This rearrangement joins TRBV5-1 to TRBJ2-1; 13 bases map to TRBD2. The germline V gene encodes CDR1 SGHRS and CDR2 YFSETQ. V lost 0 bases, J lost 6 bases, and 3 bases stayed unmatched. The CDR3 extends over 16 amino acids. The CDR3, as DNA: TGCGCCAGCAGCTTGGGACTAGCGGGGGGACTCAATGAGCAGTTCTTC. Its protein product is CASSLGLAGGLNEQFF.

This clonotype showed up many times. This chain joins TRBV29-1 and TRBJ2-1; 13 bases are shared with TRBD2. This CDR3 region has 17 residues. The germline CDR1 and CDR2 sequences are SQVTM and ANQGSEA. J gave up 7 bases and V 5 bases, and 14 bases lay outside the gene matches. The CDR3: CSVPRPILAGGPNEQFF. The CDR3, as DNA: TGCAGCGTTCCACGACCCATACTAGCGGGGGGGCCTAATGAGCAGTTCTTC.

The chain is built from TRBV12-3 or TRBV12-4 and TRBJ1-4; 8 nucleotides match TRBD1. The CDR3 consists of 15 residues. With V trimmed by 6 bases and J by 8 bases, 11 bases remained unmatched. The CDR3 DNA reads TGTGCCAGCAGCCGCGACAGGGGTGGAGGGGAAAAACTGTTTTTT. This translates into CASSRDRGGGEKLFF.

This clonotype occurred many times. The rearrangement joins TRBV7-3 to TRBJ1-1; D uncertain. Trimming removed 2 bases from V and 1 base from J, with 8 bases in between. CDR1 and CDR2 from the germline V gene are SGHTA and FQGTGA. The CDR3 spans 14 residues. The CDR3 region has the DNA TGTGCCAGCAGCTTATCCGGTCAGAACACTGAAGCTTTCTTT. Translated: CASSLSGQNTEAFF.

This clonotype has ten or more counts. The V and J genes are TRBV5-5 and TRBJ2-3; the match to TRBD1 covers 8 bases. In germline, CDR1 is SGHKS, CDR2 YYEKEE (reference sequence). The CDR3 covers 16 residues. With V trimmed by 3 bases and J by 7 bases, 13 bases remained unmatched. The DNA of the CDR3 is TGTGCCAGCAGCTCCCCTGGTGGACAGGGATTAAATACGCAGTATTTT. It yields the protein CASSSPGGQGLNTQYF.

This clonotype was seen ten or more times. This rearrangement joins TRBV24-1 to TRBJ2-3; 9 bases are a match to TRBD1. V trimming: 3 bases; J trimming: 3 bases; junction bases outside the gene matches: 6. The CDR3 sequence is 16 residues long. CDR1 is KGHDR, CDR2 SFDVKD, per germline. CDR3 nucleotide sequence: TGTGCCACCAGTGATGTACCCGGACAGGGGACAGATACGCAGTATTTT. Amino acid sequence: CATSDVPGQGTDTQYF.

The V and J genes are TRBV28 and TRBJ2-3, with 8 bases that match TRBD2. CDR3 length: 13 amino acids. Unmatched junction bases numbered 6, after V lost 4 bases and J lost 9 bases. The V gene's germline CDR1 is MDHEN and CDR2 SYDVKM. CDR3 sequence reads: CASSSPGGRTQYF. CDR3 DNA: TGTGCCAGCAGTTCTCCGGGGGGGCGCACGCAGTATTTT.

This clonotype was seen repeatedly, ten times or more. This chain uses TRBV10-3 with TRBJ2-7, with TRBD2 identical over 14 bases. Germline-derived CDR1 and CDR2 are ENHRY and SYGVKD. The CDR3 spans 16 residues. With V trimmed by 6 bases and J by 6 bases, 10 bases remained unmatched. The CDR3 reads CAISAGTSGGAGEQYF. CDR3 coding DNA: TGTGCCATCAGCGCTGGGACTAGCGGGGGTGCGGGCGAGCAGTACTTC.

This clonotype was seen a handful of times. The chain is built from TRBV5-1 and TRBJ2-3; D remains ambiguous. CDR3 size: 15 residues. V lost 3 bases and J lost 3, with 14 bases in between. The germline V gene has CDR1 SGHRS and CDR2 YFSETQ. The CDR3 region has the DNA TGCGCCAGCAGCTCCGAGGCCCTTTCAACAGATACGCAGTATTTT. It encodes CASSSEALSTDTQYF. The whole variable domain, filled in from reference TRBV5-1 and TRBJ2-3, reads KAGVTQTPRYLIKTRGQQVTLSCSPISGHRSVSWYQQTPGQGLQFLFEYFSETQRNKGNFPGRFSGRQFSNSRSEMNVSTLELGDSALYLCASSSEALSTDTQYFGPGTRLTVL.

Note on this clonotype: This could be a read error, since a much larger clone is one nucleotide away. The chain links TRBV2 to TRBJ1-2; TRBD1 is a possible D gene (6 bases). Looked up from germline, CDR1 is SNHLY and CDR2 is FYNNEI. The CDR3 consists of 12 residues. Trimming removed 7 bases from V and 5 bases from J, with 11 bases in between. The CDR3 spells CASTLQGYGYTF. The CDR3 nucleotides are TGTGCCAGCACACTACAGGGATATGGCTACACCTTC.

Worth noting for this clonotype: This may be a read error: a much more frequent sequence differs by one nucleotide. The chain recombines TRBV14 with TRBJ2-1; 7 bases agree with TRBD1. The trim removed 5 bases at V and 3 bases at J, leaving 7 bases unmatched. The CDR3 length is 15 residues. Germline-derived CDR1 and CDR2 are SGHDN and FVKESK. This CDR3 reads CASSKGTGDYNEQFF. The CDR3 DNA reads as TGTGCCAGCAGCAAAGGTACAGGGGACTACAATGAGCAGTTCTTC.

Points on this clonotype: A read error may produce the germline difference seen at one junction end. The gene calls are TRBV12-3 or TRBV12-4 and TRBJ1-2; 7 bases are a match to TRBD1. CDR3 length: 16 residues. CDR3 sequence (DNA): TGTTCCAGCAGTTTTGGTAGACAGGGCCTACTCTATGGCTACACCTTC. Translated, it gives CSSSFGRQGLLYGYTF.

This clonotype was seen at least ten times. CDR3 loop: CASSLSLSGGLSTDTQYF. The CDR3 DNA follows: TGTGCCAGCAGTCTCTCCTTGTCGGGGGGGCTTAGCACAGATACGCAGTATTTT. The chain carries TRBV6-6 and TRBJ2-3; 8 nucleotides agree with TRBD2. CDR3 length equals 18 residues. The V gene's germline CDR1 is MNHNY and CDR2 SVGAGI (reference sequence). V shed 5 bases, J shed 0 bases, and the junction held 13 bases outside the gene matches.